The entry below describes one T cell receptor beta chain. Time point reported: newly diagnosed GD, antithyroid drugs for less than 3 months. TCR sequences were obtained from RNA taken from PBMCs. This sample was taken from a study of regulatory T cells in long-lasting Graves disease. Study as a whole: Newly diagnosed Graves' patients had under 3 months of antithyroid drugs.

The CDR3 runs to 13 residues. Germline V CDR1 and CDR2: SQVTM, ANQGSEA. Trimming stripped 1 base from V and 2 bases from J, with 8 bases between. iRepertoire HTBI primers and Arm-PCR of CDR3 regions built TCR beta libraries. TCRdb used MiXCR to reprocess the multiplex PCR reads, holding one entry per CDR3 protein. The sample records some 240,000 distinct CDR3 sequences, about 19% being singletons. This same sample was also part of a study on T cells in Graves' hyperthyroidism and ophthalmopathy. As that study records: First-round RT-PCR targeting the TCR CDR3 was performed with the HTBI primer set.

The chain recombines TRBV29-1 with TRBJ2-5; D is possibly TRBD2 (5 bases). Specimen: peripheral blood mononuclear cells (PBMCs), collected at new diagnosis, from a patient treated with antithyroid drugs. The clonotype comes from a woman in her 30s with Graves disease. This chain's CDR3 is CSVEGTVQETQYF. Written as DNA, the CDR3 is TGCAGCGTTGAAGGGACTGTACAAGAGACCCAGTACTTC.